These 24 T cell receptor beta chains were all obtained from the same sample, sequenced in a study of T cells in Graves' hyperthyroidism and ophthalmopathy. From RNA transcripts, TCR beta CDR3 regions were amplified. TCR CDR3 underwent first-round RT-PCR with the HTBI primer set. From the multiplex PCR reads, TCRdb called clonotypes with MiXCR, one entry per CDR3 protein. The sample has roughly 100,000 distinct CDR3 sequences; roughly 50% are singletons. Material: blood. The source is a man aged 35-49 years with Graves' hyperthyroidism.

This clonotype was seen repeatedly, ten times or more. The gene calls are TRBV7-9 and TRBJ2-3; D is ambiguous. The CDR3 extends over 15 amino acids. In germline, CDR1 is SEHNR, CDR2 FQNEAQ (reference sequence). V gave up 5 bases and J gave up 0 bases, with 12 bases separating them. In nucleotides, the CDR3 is TGTGCCAGCAGCCTTCAGTTATCTAGCACAGATACGCAGTATTTT. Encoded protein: CASSLQLSSTDTQYF. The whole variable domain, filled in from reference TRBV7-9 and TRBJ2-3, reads DTGVSQNPRHKITKRGQNVTFRCDPISEHNRLYWYRQTLGQGPEFLTYFQNEAQLEKSRLLSDRFSAERPKGSFSTLEIQRTEQGDSAMYLCASSLQLSSTDTQYFGPGTRLTVL.

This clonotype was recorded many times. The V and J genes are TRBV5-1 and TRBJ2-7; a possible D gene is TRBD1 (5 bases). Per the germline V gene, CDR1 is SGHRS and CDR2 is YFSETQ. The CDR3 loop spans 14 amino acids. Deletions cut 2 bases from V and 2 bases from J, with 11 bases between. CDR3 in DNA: TGCGCCAGCAGCTTCAGTGGGGCGACCTACGAGCAGTACTTC. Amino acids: CASSFSGATYEQYF.

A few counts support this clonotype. CDR3 sequence reads: CASRAGTVSSYNEQFF. The CDR3 coding sequence is TGTGCCAGCAGAGCCGGGACAGTAAGCTCCTACAATGAGCAGTTCTTC. The rearrangement joins TRBV7-2 to TRBJ2-1, with 7 bases fitting TRBD1. V gave up 6 bases and J gave up 0 bases; unmatched junction bases: 8. This CDR3 is 16 amino acids long. Germline loops: CDR1 SGHTA, CDR2 FQGNSA.

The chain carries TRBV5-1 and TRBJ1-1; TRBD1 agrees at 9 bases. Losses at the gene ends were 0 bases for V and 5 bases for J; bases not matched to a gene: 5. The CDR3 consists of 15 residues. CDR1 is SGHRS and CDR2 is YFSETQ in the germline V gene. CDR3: CASSLGRTGETEAFF. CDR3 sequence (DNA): TGCGCCAGCAGCTTGGGTCGGACAGGGGAGACTGAAGCTTTCTTT.

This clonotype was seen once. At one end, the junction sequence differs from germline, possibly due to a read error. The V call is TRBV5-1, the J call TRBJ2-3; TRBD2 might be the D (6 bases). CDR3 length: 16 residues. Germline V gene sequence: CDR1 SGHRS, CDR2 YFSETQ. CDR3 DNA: TGTGCCAGCAGCTTAGTCTTGCAGGGAGGTTACAATGAGCAGTATTTT. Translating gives CASSLVLQGGYNEQYF.

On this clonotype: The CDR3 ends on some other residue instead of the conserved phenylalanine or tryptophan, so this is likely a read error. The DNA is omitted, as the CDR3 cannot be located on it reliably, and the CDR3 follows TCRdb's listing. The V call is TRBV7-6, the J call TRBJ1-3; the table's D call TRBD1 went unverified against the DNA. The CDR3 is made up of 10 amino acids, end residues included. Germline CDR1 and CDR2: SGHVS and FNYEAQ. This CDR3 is CASRYVRGNT.

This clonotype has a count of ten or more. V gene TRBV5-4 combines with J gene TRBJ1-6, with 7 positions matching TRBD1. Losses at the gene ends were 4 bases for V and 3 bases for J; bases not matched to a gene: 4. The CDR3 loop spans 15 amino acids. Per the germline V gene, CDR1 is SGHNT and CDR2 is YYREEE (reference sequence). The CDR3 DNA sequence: TGTGCCAGCAGCGAAGGGACAGACTATAATTCACCCCTCCACTTT. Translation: CASSEGTDYNSPLHF.

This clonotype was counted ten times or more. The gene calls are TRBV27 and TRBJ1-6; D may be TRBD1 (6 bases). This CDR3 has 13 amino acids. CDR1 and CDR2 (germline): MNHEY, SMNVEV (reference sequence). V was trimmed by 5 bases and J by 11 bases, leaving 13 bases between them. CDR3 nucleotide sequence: TGTGCCAGCAGTGCGACAGGAGGGGCACCCCTCCACTTT. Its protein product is CASSATGGAPLHF.

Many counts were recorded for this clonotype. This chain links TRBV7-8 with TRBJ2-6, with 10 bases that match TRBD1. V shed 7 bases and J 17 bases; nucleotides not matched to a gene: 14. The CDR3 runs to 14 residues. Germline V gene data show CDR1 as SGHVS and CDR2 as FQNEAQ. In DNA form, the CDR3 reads TGTGCCAGCACCCCCACCCGGGACAGGGGATTTATGACTTTC. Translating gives CASTPTRDRGFMTF.

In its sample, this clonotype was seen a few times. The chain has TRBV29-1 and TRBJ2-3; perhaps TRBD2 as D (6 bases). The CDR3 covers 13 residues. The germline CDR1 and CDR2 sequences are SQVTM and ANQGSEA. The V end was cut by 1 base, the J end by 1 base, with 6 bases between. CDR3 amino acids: CSVEVAGTDTQYF. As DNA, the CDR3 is TGCAGCGTTGAAGTAGCGGGCACAGATACGCAGTATTTT.

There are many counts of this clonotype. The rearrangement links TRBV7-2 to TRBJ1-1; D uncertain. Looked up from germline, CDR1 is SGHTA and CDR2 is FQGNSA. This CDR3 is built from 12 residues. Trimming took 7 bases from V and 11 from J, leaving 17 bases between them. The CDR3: CASTHQGQRAFF. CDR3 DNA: TGTGCCAGCACACATCAAGGGCAGAGGGCTTTCTTT.

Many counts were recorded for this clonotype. The CDR3 bases are TGTGCCAGCAGCCTAGGGGGCCACGAGCAGTACTTC. Translation: CASSLGGHEQYF. The J gene is TRBJ2-7, the V gene TRBV9, with 7 bases lining up with TRBD1. The CDR3 covers 12 residues. The V gene's germline CDR1 is SGDLS and CDR2 YYNGEE. V dropped 4 bases and J dropped 5; count of bases not matched to a gene: 3. Full variable domain (outside the CDR3, taken from reference TRBV9 and TRBJ2-7): DSGVTQTPKHLITATGQRVTLRCSPRSGDLSVYWYQQSLDQGLQFLIQYYNGEERAKGNILERFSAQQFPDLHSELNLSSLELGDSALYFCASSLGGHEQYFGPGTRLTVT.

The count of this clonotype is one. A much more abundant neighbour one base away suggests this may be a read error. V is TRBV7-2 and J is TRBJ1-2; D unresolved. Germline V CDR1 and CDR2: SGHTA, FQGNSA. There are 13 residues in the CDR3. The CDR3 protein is CASSQGTDYGYTF. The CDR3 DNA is TGCGCCAGCAGCCAAGGAACTGACTATGGCTACACCTTC.

For the CDR3, the DNA is TGTGCCAGCAGCCTACCGACTAGCGAAGCTTTCTTT. It translates to CASSLPTSEAFF. The chain employs TRBV7-2 and TRBJ1-1, with D hard to call. The CDR3 spans 12 residues. Germline-derived CDR1 and CDR2 are SGHTA and FQGNSA. V was cut by 5 bases and J by 8 bases, with 12 bases left in between.

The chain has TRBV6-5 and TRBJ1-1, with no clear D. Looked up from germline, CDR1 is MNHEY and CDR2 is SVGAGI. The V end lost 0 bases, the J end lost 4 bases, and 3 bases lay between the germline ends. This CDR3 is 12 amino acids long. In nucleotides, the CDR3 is TGTGCCAGCAGTTACTCGATCACTGAAGCTTTCTTT. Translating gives CASSYSITEAFF.

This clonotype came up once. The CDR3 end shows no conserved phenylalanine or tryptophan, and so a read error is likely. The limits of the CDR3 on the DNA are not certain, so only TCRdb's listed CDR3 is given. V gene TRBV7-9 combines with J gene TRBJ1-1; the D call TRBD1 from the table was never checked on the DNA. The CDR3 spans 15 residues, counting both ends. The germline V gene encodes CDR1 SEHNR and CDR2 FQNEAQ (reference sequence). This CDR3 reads CASSSLGQGNNEQFC.

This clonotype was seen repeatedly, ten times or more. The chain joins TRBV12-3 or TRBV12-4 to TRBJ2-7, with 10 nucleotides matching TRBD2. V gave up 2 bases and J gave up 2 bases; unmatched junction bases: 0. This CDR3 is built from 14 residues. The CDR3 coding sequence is TGTGCCAGCAGTTTAACTAGCGGGACCTACGAGCAGTACTTC. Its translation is CASSLTSGTYEQYF.

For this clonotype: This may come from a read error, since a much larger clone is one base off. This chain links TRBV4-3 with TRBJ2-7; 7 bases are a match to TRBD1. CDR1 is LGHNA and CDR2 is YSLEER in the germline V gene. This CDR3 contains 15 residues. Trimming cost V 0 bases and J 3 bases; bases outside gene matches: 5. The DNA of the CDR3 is TGCGCCAGCAGCCAAGACAGGGGGATTGGCTACGAGCAGTACTTC. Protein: CASSQDRGIGYEQYF.

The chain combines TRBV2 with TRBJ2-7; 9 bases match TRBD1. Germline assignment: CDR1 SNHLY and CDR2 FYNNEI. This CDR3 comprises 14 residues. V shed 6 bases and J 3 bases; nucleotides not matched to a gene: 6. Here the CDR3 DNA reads TGTGCCAGCAGCGAACCGGGACAGGGCTACGAGCAGTACTTC. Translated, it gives CASSEPGQGYEQYF. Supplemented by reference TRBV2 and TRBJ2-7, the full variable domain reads EPEVTQTPSHQVTQMGQEVILRCVPISNHLYFYWYRQILGQKVEFLVSFYNNEISEKSEIFDDQFSVERPDGSNFTLKIRSTKLEDSAMYFCASSEPGQGYEQYFGPGTRLTVT.

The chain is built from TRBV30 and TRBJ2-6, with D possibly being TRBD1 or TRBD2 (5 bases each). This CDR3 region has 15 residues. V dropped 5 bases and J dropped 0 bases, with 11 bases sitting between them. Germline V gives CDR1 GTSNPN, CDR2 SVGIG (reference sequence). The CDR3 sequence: CAWGDGGSGANVLTF. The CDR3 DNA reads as TGTGCCTGGGGGGACGGCGGCTCTGGGGCCAACGTCCTGACTTTC.

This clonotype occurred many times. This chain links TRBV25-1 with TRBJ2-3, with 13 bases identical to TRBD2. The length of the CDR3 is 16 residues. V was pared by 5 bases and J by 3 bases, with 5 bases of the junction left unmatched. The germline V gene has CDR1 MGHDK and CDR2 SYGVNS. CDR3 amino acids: CASSSGTSGKTDTQYF. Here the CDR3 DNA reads TGTGCCAGCAGTTCCGGGACTAGCGGGAAAACAGATACGCAGTATTTT.

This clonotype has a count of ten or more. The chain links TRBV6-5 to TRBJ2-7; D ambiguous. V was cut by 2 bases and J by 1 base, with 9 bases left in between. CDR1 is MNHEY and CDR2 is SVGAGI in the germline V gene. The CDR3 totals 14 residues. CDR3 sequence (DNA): TGTGCCAGCAGTTACAAGGCCAGATCCTACGAGCAGTACTTC. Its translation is CASSYKARSYEQYF.

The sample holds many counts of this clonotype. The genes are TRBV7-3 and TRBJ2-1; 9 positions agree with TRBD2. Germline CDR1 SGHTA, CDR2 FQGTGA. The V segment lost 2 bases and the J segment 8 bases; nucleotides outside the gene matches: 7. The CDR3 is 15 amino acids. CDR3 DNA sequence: TGTGCCAGCAGCTTAGGGCGGGAGGGCAAATATGAGCAGTTCTTC. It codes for CASSLGREGKYEQFF.

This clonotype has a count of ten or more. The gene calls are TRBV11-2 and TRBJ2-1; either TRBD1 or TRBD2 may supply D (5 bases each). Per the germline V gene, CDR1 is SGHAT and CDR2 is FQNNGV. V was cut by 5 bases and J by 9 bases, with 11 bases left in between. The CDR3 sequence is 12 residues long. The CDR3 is CASSAEGSEQFF. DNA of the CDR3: TGTGCCAGCAGCGCCGAGGGGAGTGAGCAGTTCTTC.